These 12 T cell receptor beta chains came from one sample sequenced in a study of CD8 T cells in ankylosing spondylitis. Overall study findings and caveats: Made up of 7 to 9 highly homologous variants, a TCR beta motif appeared characteristic of ankylosing spondylitis blood.

Antigens of these TCRs are unknown. TCRdb recomputed calls from the 5' RACE reads with MiXCR, one row per CDR3 protein. The profile shows some 200,000 distinct CDR3 sequences, about 7.3% of them singletons. Sequenced: blood, either unsorted or a sorted T cell fraction (not recorded which). Every receptor here comes from a male donor with ankylosing spondylitis.

The chain recombines TRBV14 with TRBJ2-3, with D hard to call. V gave up 3 bases and J gave up 0 bases, with 10 bases separating them. Germline loops: CDR1 SGHDN, CDR2 FVKESK. The CDR3 totals 15 residues. The chain's CDR3 is CASSHGFTSTDTQYF. The CDR3 DNA sequence: TGTGCCAGCAGCCATGGATTTACCAGCACAGATACGCAGTATTTT.

The gene calls are TRBV13 and TRBJ2-7, with D tentatively TRBD2 (6 bases). Germline CDR1 reads PRHDT; CDR2 reads FYEKMQ (reference sequence). V was clipped by 4 bases and J by 1 base, with 14 bases between them. The CDR3 loop spans 15 amino acids. In nucleotides, the CDR3 is TGTGCCAGCAGCTATACGACTAGTTCATCCTACGAGCAGTACTTC. It encodes CASSYTTSSSYEQYF.

This clonotype has at least ten counts. J is TRBJ2-3 and V is TRBV4-3; 9 bases agree with TRBD2. Trimming took 4 bases from V and 4 from J; bases not matched to a gene: 12. The CDR3 has 17 amino acids. Germline-derived CDR1 and CDR2 are LGHNA and YSLEER. The CDR3 protein is CASSRGYSGRLADTQYF. The CDR3 DNA follows: TGCGCCAGCAGCCGCGGATATAGCGGGAGATTGGCAGATACGCAGTATTTT.

At least ten counts were recorded for this clonotype. The chain combines TRBV7-9 with TRBJ2-5; D gene ambiguous. The germline V gene encodes CDR1 SEHNR and CDR2 FQNEAQ (reference sequence). V was cut by 0 bases and J by 1 base, with 15 bases left in between. The CDR3 consists of 17 residues. In DNA form, the CDR3 reads TGTGCCAGCAGCTTAGCGCGAGGCTACCTTGGCCAAGAGACCCAGTACTTC. This translates into CASSLARGYLGQETQYF.

By sample share, this clonotype is medium-sized. The V and J genes are TRBV7-8 and TRBJ2-7, with 10 bases that match TRBD1. Looked up from germline, CDR1 is SGHVS and CDR2 is FQNEAQ. The CDR3 has 13 amino acids. The junction had 2 bases not matched to a gene; V was cut back by 5 bases and J by 4 bases. The CDR3 spells CASSPDRGYEQYF. CDR3 DNA sequence: TGTGCCAGCAGCCCGGACAGGGGGTACGAGCAGTACTTC.

This clonotype was counted at least ten times. The chain has TRBV6-1 and TRBJ1-5; a possible D gene is TRBD1 (5 bases). This CDR3 is 14 amino acids long. V dropped 4 bases and J dropped 0 bases, with 7 bases sitting between them. Germline CDR1 reads MNHNS; CDR2 reads SASEGT. The CDR3 loop is CASSGGYSNQPQHF. DNA for the CDR3: TGTGCCAGCAGTGGGGGCTATAGCAATCAGCCCCAGCATTTT.

Ten or more counts support this clonotype. The J gene is TRBJ2-3, the V gene TRBV27; TRBD2 matches at 10 bases. Germline values: CDR1 MNHEY, CDR2 SMNVEV (reference sequence). The CDR3 sequence is 19 residues long. Trimming cost V 2 bases and J 4 bases; bases outside gene matches: 15. CDR3 coding DNA: TGTGCCAGCAGTTTAACCAACCCTAGCGGGAGAAGGGTAGCAGATACGCAGTATTTT. Its protein product is CASSLTNPSGRRVADTQYF.

This clonotype has only a few counts. The J gene is TRBJ2-2, the V gene TRBV7-6; TRBD2 matches at 7 bases. This CDR3 has 15 amino acids. Per the germline V gene, CDR1 is SGHVS and CDR2 is FNYEAQ. V shed 5 bases and J 6 bases; nucleotides not matched to a gene: 9. The CDR3 sequence: CASSPISGTSGELFF. The CDR3 DNA reads as TGTGCCAGCAGCCCTATCAGCGGGACCTCCGGGGAGCTGTTTTTT.

In its sample, this clonotype was seen many times. The CDR3 loop is CAGGGGVRDEQYF. DNA for the CDR3: TGTGCCGGGGGGGGAGGGGTGAGGGACGAGCAGTACTTC. The J gene is TRBJ2-7, the V gene TRBV28; 7 bases are shared with TRBD2. The length of the CDR3 is 13 residues. Per germline, CDR1 MDHEN and CDR2 SYDVKM. The J segment lost 5 bases and the V segment lost 11 bases, leaving 12 bases of the junction unmatched.

This clonotype came up many times. The chain employs TRBV4-1 and TRBJ2-7; D uncertain. In germline, CDR1 is MGHRA, CDR2 YSYEKL. V was trimmed by 1 base and J by 6 bases, leaving 13 bases between them. This CDR3 is 14 amino acids long. The CDR3 bases are TGCGCCAGCAGCCAAGGACCTTTAATCGGCGAGCAGTACTTC. This encodes CASSQGPLIGEQYF.

This clonotype was detected ten times or more. The chain couples TRBV6-1 to TRBJ2-7, with a possible D match to TRBD2 (6 bases). Germline-derived CDR1 and CDR2 are MNHNS and SASEGT. The length of the CDR3 is 15 residues. V lost 2 bases to trimming and J lost 2 bases, with 13 bases between them. The CDR3 sequence: CASSERDLPAYEQYF. CDR3 DNA: TGTGCCAGCAGTGAACGGGACTTGCCCGCCTACGAGCAGTACTTC.

This clonotype was seen many times. The chain is built from TRBV6-2 or TRBV6-3 and TRBJ1-2; D gene ambiguous. Per the germline V gene, CDR1 is MNHEY and CDR2 is SVGEGT. The V and J ends lost 2 bases and 13 bases respectively, with 11 bases between them. This CDR3 contains 11 residues. The CDR3 region has the DNA TGTGCCAGCAGTTACCCGACATTGACCACCTTC. Encoded protein: CASSYPTLTTF.